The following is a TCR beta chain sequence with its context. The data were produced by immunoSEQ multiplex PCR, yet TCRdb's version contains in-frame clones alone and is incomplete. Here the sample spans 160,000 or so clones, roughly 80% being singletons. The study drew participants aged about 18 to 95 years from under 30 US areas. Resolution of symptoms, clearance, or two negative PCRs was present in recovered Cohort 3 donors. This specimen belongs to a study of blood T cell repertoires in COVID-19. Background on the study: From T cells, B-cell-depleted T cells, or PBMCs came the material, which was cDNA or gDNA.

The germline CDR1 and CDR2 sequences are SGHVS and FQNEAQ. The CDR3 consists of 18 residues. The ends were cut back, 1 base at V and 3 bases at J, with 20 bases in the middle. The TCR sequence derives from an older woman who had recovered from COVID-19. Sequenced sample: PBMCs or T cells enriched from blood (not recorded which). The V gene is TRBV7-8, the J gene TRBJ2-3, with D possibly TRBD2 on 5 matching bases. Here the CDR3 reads CASSLEYVGVEETDTQYF. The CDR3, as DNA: TGTGCCAGCAGCTTAGAGTACGTCGGGGTCGAAGAGACAGATACGCAGTATTTT.